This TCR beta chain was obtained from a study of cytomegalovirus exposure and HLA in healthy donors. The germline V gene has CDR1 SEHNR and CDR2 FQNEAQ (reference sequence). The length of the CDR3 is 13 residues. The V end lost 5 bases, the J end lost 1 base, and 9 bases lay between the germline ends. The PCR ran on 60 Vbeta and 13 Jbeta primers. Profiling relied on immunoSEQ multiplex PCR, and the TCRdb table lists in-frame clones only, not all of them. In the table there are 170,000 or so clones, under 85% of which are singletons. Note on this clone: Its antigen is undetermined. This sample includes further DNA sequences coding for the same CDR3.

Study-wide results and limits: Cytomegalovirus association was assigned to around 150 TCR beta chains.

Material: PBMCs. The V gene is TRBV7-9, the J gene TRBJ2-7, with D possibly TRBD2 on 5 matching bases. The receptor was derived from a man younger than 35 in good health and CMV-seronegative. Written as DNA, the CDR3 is TGTGCCAGCAGCCCCGGAGGTTCCTACGAGCAGTACTTC. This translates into CASSPGGSYEQYF.